The source of this TCR beta chain is a study of T cell repertoires in cytomegalovirus infection. The V gene end was trimmed by 5 bases and the J gene end by 0 bases; junction bases not matched to a gene: 2. CDR3 length: 14 amino acids. Germline V gives CDR1 MDHEN, CDR2 SYDVKM. Using its own MiXCR run on the reads, TCRdb lists one record per CDR3 protein. The table has some 600,000 distinct CDR3 sequences, approximately 24% seen once. The chain has TRBV28 and TRBJ2-3; 7 bases line up with TRBD2. The receptor's source is a human donor in good health (CMV status not recorded). Some clones in this sample may be carry-over from other donors' samples. Sequencing was done on a sample of CD8+ T cells from PBMCs. CDR3 loop: CASSPLASTDTQYF. CDR3 DNA: TGTGCCAGCAGTCCACTAGCGAGCACAGATACGCAGTATTTT.